One and the same sample provided the 2 T cell receptor beta chains below, sequenced in a study of blood T cell repertoires in COVID-19. TCRdb's copy holds only in-frame clones and misses some; the assay was immunoSEQ multiplex PCR. The profile shows about 160,000 clones, about four fifths of them singletons. Sequenced: peripheral blood. The source is an older man with acute or convalescent COVID-19.

The chain combines TRBV9 with TRBJ2-7, with a weak D call TRBD1 (5 bases). The CDR3 has 13 residues. CDR1 SGDLS and CDR2 YYNGEE come from the germline V gene. V was pared by 3 bases and J by 6 bases, with 13 bases between. This CDR3 reads CASSEGNIGEQYF. The CDR3 nucleotides are TGTGCCAGCAGCGAGGGGAATATCGGCGAGCAGTACTTC.

The V call is TRBV30, the J call TRBJ2-7, with a weak D call TRBD1 (7 bases). The ends were cut back, 8 bases at V and 2 bases at J, with 10 bases in the middle. CDR1 and CDR2 (germline): GTSNPN, SVGIG (reference sequence). The CDR3 is 11 amino acids. Here the CDR3 DNA reads TGTGCCGCGGGACAGACCTACGAGCAGTACTTC. Translating gives CAAGQTYEQYF. Supplemented by reference TRBV30 and TRBJ2-7, the full variable domain reads SQTIHQWPATLVQPVGSPLSLECTVEGTSNPNLYWYRQAAGRGLQLLFYSVGIGQISSEVPQNLSASRPQDRQFILSSKKLLLSDSGFYLCAAGQTYEQYFGPGTRLTVT.